This T cell receptor (beta chain) was identified in a study of T cell responses to AZD1222 COVID-19 vaccine. General study findings and limits: Seropositive status at baseline applied to only 5 to 7 AZD1222 recipients.

Data came from immunoSEQ multiplex PCR; TCRdb stores just in-frame clones and leaves some out. The sample includes approximately 160,000 clones, roughly 93% of them seen just once. Points on this clone: Its antigen is unknown.

Trimming removed 3 bases from V and 3 bases from J; junction bases left unmatched: 4. The CDR3 covers 15 residues. The V gene's germline CDR1 is SGHAT and CDR2 FQNNGV. This clonotype was obtained from an adult in good health. The sample in question was peripheral blood, obtained on day 0 of AZD1222 vaccination. J is TRBJ2-7 and V is TRBV11-2, with 11 bases that match TRBD1. In DNA, the CDR3 is TGTGCCAGCAGCTTCGGGACAGGGGGACTCTACGAGCAGTACTTC. Its translation is CASSFGTGGLYEQYF.